These 8 T cell receptor beta chains came from one sample sequenced in a study of blood T cells in healthy people across ages. For the second PCR, which ran for roughly 7 to 11 cycles, a sample-barcoded 5' primer and a J-beta primer mix were used. Each CDR3 protein gets one entry after TCRdb re-called the 5' RACE reads with MiXCR. This table holds about 720,000 distinct CDR3 sequences, 20% to 25% found once. Sequences were obtained from blood. The receptors stem from a man aged 70 or older in good health.

The rearrangement links TRBV5-1 to TRBJ2-7, with D possibly TRBD1 on 5 matching bases. Germline-derived CDR1 and CDR2 are SGHRS and YFSETQ. This CDR3 is 12 amino acids long. V lost 4 bases and J lost 4, with 9 bases in between. The CDR3 sequence: CASSQDIYEQYF. The CDR3 DNA follows: TGCGCCAGCAGCCAGGACATTTACGAGCAGTACTTC.

The sample holds a few counts of this clonotype. This chain uses TRBV20-1 with TRBJ2-2, with a possible D match to TRBD2 (5 bases). Trimming shortened V by 0 bases and J by 4 bases, and 18 bases separated the two germline ends. This CDR3 is built from 17 residues. Germline CDR1 DFQATT, CDR2 SNEGSKA (reference sequence). This CDR3 is CSARDPNGIEGTGELFF. The CDR3 coding sequence is TGCAGTGCTAGAGATCCCAACGGAATTGAGGGCACCGGGGAGCTGTTTTTT.

The rearrangement uses TRBV3-1 and TRBJ2-7, with D perhaps matching TRBD2 (6 bases). V shed 3 bases and J shed 3 bases, with 15 bases lying between them. Germline V lookup: CDR1 LGHDT, CDR2 YNNKEL (reference sequence). The CDR3 covers 15 residues. Here the CDR3 reads CASSQGFFGGYEQYF. The CDR3 DNA sequence: TGTGCCAGCAGCCAGGGGTTCTTCGGGGGCTACGAGCAGTACTTC.

This clonotype has only one observation. The CDR3 sequence: CASSPQSGQETQYF. The DNA for the CDR3 is TGTGCCAGCTCACCTCAGTCGGGGCAGGAGACCCAGTACTTC. The chain recombines TRBV18 with TRBJ2-5; D tentatively reads TRBD1 or TRBD2 (5 bases each). V was pared by 3 bases and J by 5 bases, with 13 bases between. Germline loops: CDR1 KGHSH, CDR2 LQKENI. The CDR3 sequence is 14 residues long.

The chain couples TRBV6-5 to TRBJ2-2, with D possibly being TRBD2 (5 bases). The germline V and J ends were trimmed by 0 bases and 5 bases, with 13 bases remaining between them. The V gene's germline CDR1 is MNHEY and CDR2 SVGAGI. This CDR3 comprises 16 residues. In DNA form, the CDR3 reads TGTGCCAGCAGTTACTCTCTTGCGCCGGGAACCGGGGAGCTGTTTTTT. This sequence encodes CASSYSLAPGTGELFF.

A word on this clonotype: Since the CDR3 does not end with the conserved phenylalanine or tryptophan, this likely comes from a read error. The genes are TRBV9 and TRBJ1-4; D possibly corresponds to TRBD1 (6 bases). V was clipped by 3 bases and J by 6 bases, with 15 bases between them. Per germline, CDR1 SGDLS and CDR2 YYNGEE. The CDR3 has 15 residues. CDR3 nucleotides: TGTGCCAGCAGCGGAGAGGCTCAGGGGTATGAAAAACTGTTTCTT. Translation gives CASSGEAQGYEKLFL.

This clonotype was seen a handful of times. The chain is built from TRBV20-1 and TRBJ2-4; D is ambiguous. Per germline, CDR1 DFQATT and CDR2 SNEGSKA (reference sequence). Deletions cut 0 bases from V and 2 bases from J, with 8 bases between. The length of the CDR3 is 14 residues. CDR3 sequence reads: CSARDEATKNIQYF. The CDR3, as DNA: TGCAGTGCTAGAGATGAAGCAACCAAAAACATTCAGTACTTC.

The J gene is TRBJ2-5, the V gene TRBV2; D call uncertain. V lost 3 bases, J lost 5 bases, and 10 bases lay in between. The CDR3 has 13 amino acids. Germline lookup yields CDR1 SNHLY and CDR2 FYNNEI. CDR3 loop: CASSERGDETQYF. CDR3 coding DNA: TGTGCCAGCAGTGAGCGTGGAGACGAGACCCAGTACTTC.